The source of this T cell receptor (beta chain) is a study of cytomegalovirus exposure and HLA in healthy donors. Study outcomes and limitations: About 87% or about 30% of the time was how often most TCR beta V segments were productive, according to an earlier analysis.

The CDR3 sequence is 12 residues long. Per germline, CDR1 MDHEN and CDR2 SYDVKM. Trimming pared 7 bases from V and 4 bases from J, leaving 8 bases between. The PCR used 60 Vbeta and 13 Jbeta primers. Libraries were prepared by immunoSEQ multiplex PCR; TCRdb keeps only in-frame clonotypes and omits some of them. The sample holds about 140,000 clones, just under 80% seen once. A remark on this clone: Its antigen is not identified.

The donors, nominally healthy at sampling, likely had unrecorded immune exposures. The V gene is TRBV28, the J gene TRBJ1-5; D not certain. Sequencing input: PBMCs. The TCR sequence derives from a man younger than 45 in good health and CMV-seronegative. CDR3 nucleotides: TGTGCCAGCATCTCGGGAAATCAGCCCCAGCATTTT. This sequence encodes CASISGNQPQHF.